This T cell receptor beta chain was captured by sequencing in a study of CD8+CD57+ T cells in acquired aplastic anemia. Study-wide background: Mean yield of DNA from sorted CD4+ and CD8+ cells was approximately 3 ug.

The authors sequenced patients whose flow cytometry had shown CD8+CD57+ cell expansion. At blood sampling, none of the patients had yet received therapy. Turning to this clonotype: Germline is not matched at one junction end, which may reflect a read error.

Genomic DNA was employed as the template in profiling TCR beta VDJ and CDR3. TCRdb recomputed calls from the reads with MiXCR, one row per CDR3 protein. In the table there are approximately 150,000 distinct CDR3 sequences, around half of which are singletons. CDR3 size: 13 residues. Germline assignment: CDR1 SQVTM and CDR2 ANQGSEA. The sample consisted of sorted CD4+, CD8+, or CD8+CD57+ T cells (not recorded which) from PBMCs. The chain carries TRBV29-1 and TRBJ1-1; the D is unclear. The receptor's source is a human donor with aplastic anemia. CDR3 coding DNA: TGCAGCGTTGATCTTTGGCAGAACACTGACGCTTTCTTT. Translation gives CSVDLWQNTDAFF.